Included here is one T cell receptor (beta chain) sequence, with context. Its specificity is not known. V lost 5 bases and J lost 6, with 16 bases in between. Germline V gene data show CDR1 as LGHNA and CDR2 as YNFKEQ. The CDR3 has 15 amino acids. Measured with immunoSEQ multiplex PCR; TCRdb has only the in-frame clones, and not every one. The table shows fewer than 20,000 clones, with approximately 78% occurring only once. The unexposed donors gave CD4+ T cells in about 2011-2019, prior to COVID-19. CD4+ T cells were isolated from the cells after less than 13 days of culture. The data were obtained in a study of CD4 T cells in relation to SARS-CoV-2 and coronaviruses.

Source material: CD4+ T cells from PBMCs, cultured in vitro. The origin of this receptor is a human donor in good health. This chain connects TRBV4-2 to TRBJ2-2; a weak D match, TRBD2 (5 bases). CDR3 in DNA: TGTGCCAGCAGCGAAGGACTTAAGGCCGCCGGGGAGCTGTTTTTT. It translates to CASSEGLKAAGELFF.